Sequencing of this TCR beta chain was carried out in a study of blood T cell repertoires in COVID-19. The wider study: Acute-phase and convalescent COVID-19 samples originated in the United States, Italy and Spain.

This CDR3 comprises 15 residues. Germline CDR1 reads SGHNT; CDR2 reads YYREEE (reference sequence). Trimming cost V 5 bases and J 1 base; bases outside gene matches: 4. Produced via immunoSEQ multiplex PCR; TCRdb's table is partial and in-frame only. The table includes roughly 450,000 clones, 90% detected once. The participants were between 18 and 89 years old and came from fewer than 25 US areas. Specimen: PBMCs or T cells enriched from blood (not recorded which). The clonotype comes from a man aged 18 to 29 who had recovered from COVID-19. The gene calls are TRBV5-4 and TRBJ2-3; TRBD2 matches at 10 bases. CDR3 in DNA: TGTGCCAGCAGGGCTGGGACTAGCGGCACAGATACGCAGTATTTT. Its protein is CASRAGTSGTDTQYF.